A selection of T cell receptor beta chains follows, all from one sample in a study of blood T cell repertoires in COVID-19. Profiled with immunoSEQ multiplex PCR; TCRdb holds only in-frame clones, not every one. The table has about 200,000 clones, about nine tenths seen once; the top ten hold under 2%. Sequencing was done on a sample of peripheral blood. The receptors here all came from a man younger than 30 with active or convalescent COVID-19. CDR3s include the opening cysteine and the closing phenylalanine or tryptophan. A D gene is named only where the DNA matches it firmly. Size values are once, few and many counts, or a class for expanded clones, and some rows have none.

size,J,V,D,CDR3,DNA
.,TRBJ1-2,TRBV28,TRBD1,CASTDRFSGYTF,TGTGCCAGCACGGACAGGTTCTCTGGCTACACCTTC
.,TRBJ2-7,TRBV2,TRBD1,CASRGQGASYEQYF,TGTGCCAGCAGGGGACAGGGGGCCTCCTACGAGCAGTACTTC
once,TRBJ1-2,TRBV6-6,.,CASSAGIHYGYTF,TGTGCCAGCAGTGCAGGGATACACTATGGCTACACCTTC
once,TRBJ1-1,TRBV6-5,TRBD1,CASSSQNRGTEAFF,TGTGCCAGCAGTTCCCAGAACAGGGGCACTGAAGCTTTCTTT
.,TRBJ2-7,TRBV10-2,TRBD2,CASTVAGASYEQYF,TGCGCCAGCACAGTAGCGGGGGCTAGCTACGAGCAGTACTTC
.,TRBJ1-4,TRBV7-2,.,CASSLISGGNEKLFF,TGTGCCAGCAGCTTAATTTCGGGTGGTAATGAAAAACTGTTTTTT
.,TRBJ1-3,TRBV2,.,CASSGQGAGNTIYF,TGTGCCAGCAGTGGGCAGGGCGCTGGAAACACCATATATTTT
few,TRBJ1-1,TRBV30,.,CAWSVGGGFTEAFF,TGTGCCTGGAGTGTTGGGGGGGGCTTCACTGAAGCTTTCTTT
few,TRBJ1-1,TRBV19,.,CAVGESGATEAFF,TGTGCCGTTGGGGAGTCAGGGGCCACTGAAGCTTTCTTT
.,TRBJ2-5,TRBV3-1/TRBV3-2,TRBD2,CASSRGGAGETQYF,TGTGCCAGCAGCCGCGGGGGGGCCGGGGAGACCCAGTACTTC
.,TRBJ1-6,TRBV7-6,TRBD1,CASSLGVGTDNSPLHF,TGTGCCAGCAGCTTAGGCGTAGGGACAGATAATTCACCCCTCCACTTT